The 25 T cell receptor beta chains given below trace back to one sample, sequenced in a study of preoperative IRX-2 immunotherapy in early breast cancer. Specified treatment: preoperative locoregional IRX-2 cytokine immunotherapy. Sequencing used immunoSEQ multiplex PCR; TCRdb keeps in-frame clones, though not all of them. The data contain some 35,000 clones, about four fifths of them singletons. The source was lymph node tissue, collected after IRX-2 immunotherapy. These TCRs come from a human donor with breast cancer.

The chain uses TRBV19 and TRBJ2-3, with 11 bases fitting TRBD2. Germline CDR1 is LNHDA and CDR2 is SQIVND (reference sequence). There are 19 residues in the CDR3. Losses at the gene ends were 3 bases for V and 0 bases for J; bases not matched to a gene: 11. For the CDR3, the DNA is TGTGCCAGTAGTATGATCCCCCTAGCGGGGGGTACTAGCACAGATACGCAGTATTTT. Amino acids: CASSMIPLAGGTSTDTQYF.

This clone was recorded once. V gene TRBV1 combines with J gene TRBJ2-7; the table's D call, TRBD2, has no DNA check behind it. TRBV1 is assigned pseudogene status. The CDR3 runs to 16 residues. DNA for the CDR3: TGCGCCAGCAGCCAGGGGACTGAGACACCCCCCTACGAGCAGTACTTC. This encodes CASSQGTETPPYEQYF.

This chain connects TRBV5-1 to TRBJ2-2; D unresolved. The CDR3 contains 16 residues. The V and J ends lost 1 base and 1 base respectively, with 11 bases between them. Germline V CDR1 and CDR2: SGHRS, YFSETQ. The chain's CDR3 is CASSLNTAENTGELFF. CDR3 in DNA: TGCGCCAGCAGCTTGAATACGGCAGAGAACACCGGGGAGCTGTTTTTT.

This clone was recorded only once. The CDR3 protein is CASSAGQGDYGYTF. Written as DNA, the CDR3 is TGTGCCAGCAGCGCCGGACAGGGTGACTATGGCTACACCTTC. The rearrangement uses TRBV7-6 and TRBJ1-2; 8 bases agree with TRBD1. The CDR3 consists of 14 residues. CDR1 is SGHVS, CDR2 FNYEAQ, per germline. After removal of 5 bases from V and 3 bases from J, the junction contained 5 bases not matched to a gene.

The CDR3 bases are TGCGCCAGCAGCCAAGATAGTCAGGGAACCAGCACAGATACGCAGTATTTT. As protein: CASSQDSQGTSTDTQYF. The rearrangement uses TRBV1 and TRBJ2-3; the D call TRBD1 from the table was never checked on the DNA. TRBV1 represents a pseudogene. The length of the CDR3 is 17 residues.

This clone has only a few counts. This chain uses TRBV19 with TRBJ2-7, with D possibly matching TRBD1 (6 bases). Germline-derived CDR1 and CDR2 are LNHDA and SQIVND (reference sequence). The V and J ends lost 4 bases and 6 bases respectively, with 19 bases between them. The CDR3 covers 15 residues. Here the CDR3 DNA reads TGTGCCAGTAGTACCCCTGAAGGGGGAGATGTCGAGCAGTACTTC. Amino acid sequence: CASSTPEGGDVEQYF.

The V gene is TRBV6-9, the J gene TRBJ2-1, with 10 bases aligning to TRBD2. The CDR3 covers 13 residues. V lost 5 bases, J lost 8 bases, and 3 bases stayed unmatched. Germline V gene sequence: CDR1 MNHGY, CDR2 SVAAGI. The CDR3 region has the DNA TGTGCCAGCAGTACCGGGACTAGCGATGAGCAGTTCTTC. This sequence encodes CASSTGTSDEQFF.

The chain carries TRBV12-2 and TRBJ1-3. TRBV12-2 represents a pseudogene. This CDR3 is 15 amino acids long. CDR3 bases: TGTGCATCGATGTGGGGGGAAAGCTCTGGAAACACCATATATTTT. Translated, it gives CASMWGESSGNTIYF.

The chain links TRBV11-3 to TRBJ1-1; 8 bases agree with TRBD1. Germline V gene data show CDR1 as SGHNT and CDR2 as YENEEA. This CDR3 is 18 amino acids long. V shed 2 bases and J 0 bases; nucleotides not matched to a gene: 11. The CDR3: CASSLLPGGAPVNTEAFF. As DNA, the CDR3 is TGTGCCAGCAGCTTATTACCAGGGGGCGCCCCGGTGAACACTGAAGCTTTCTTT.

The chain combines TRBV28 with TRBJ1-5; TRBD1 aligns across 7 bases. Germline V gives CDR1 MDHEN, CDR2 SYDVKM. The V segment lost 7 bases and the J segment 6 bases; nucleotides outside the gene matches: 12. The CDR3 covers 15 residues. CDR3 in DNA: TGTGCCAGCACCACCCAAGGGGGCGGCGGTCAGCCCCAGCATTTT. Amino acid sequence: CASTTQGGGGQPQHF. The full variable domain, in which reference TRBV28 and TRBJ1-5 provide the parts outside the CDR3, is DVKVTQSSRYLVKRTGEKVFLECVQDMDHENMFWYRQDPGLGLRLIYFSYDVKMKEKGDIPEGYSVSREKKERFSLILESASTNQTSMYLCASTTQGGGGQPQHFGDGTRLSIL.

As DNA, the CDR3 is TGTGCCAGCAGCCCCCTGGTTTTTCCCGGCGAGCAGTACTTC. Protein sequence: CASSPLVFPGEQYF. The chain recombines TRBV11-3 with TRBJ2-7, with D uncertain. Germline lookup yields CDR1 SGHNT and CDR2 YENEEA. The CDR3 loop spans 14 amino acids. V gave up 5 bases and J gave up 6 bases, with 17 bases separating them.

The chain carries TRBV5-1 and TRBJ1-6; 8 bases line up with TRBD1. V lost 0 bases and J lost 7; bases outside the gene matches: 0. The germline V gene encodes CDR1 SGHRS and CDR2 YFSETQ. This CDR3 is 14 amino acids long. The CDR3 nucleotides read TGCGCCAGCAGCTTGGGACAGGGGAATTCACCCCTCCACTTT. As protein: CASSLGQGNSPLHF.

This sequence joins TRBV6-8 and TRBJ1-6; tentative D call: TRBD1 (6 bases). V lost 7 bases and J 5 bases, leaving 24 bases between the germline ends. Per germline, CDR1 MNHGY and CDR2 SAAAGT. The CDR3 has 18 residues. The CDR3 protein is CASTRLLAYRANNSPLHF. For the CDR3, the DNA is TGTGCCAGCACCCGACTACTTGCGTACAGGGCCAATAATTCACCCCTCCACTTT.

The chain has TRBV6-8 and TRBJ1-5, with 8 bases lining up with TRBD1. The germline gives CDR1 MNHGY, CDR2 SAAAGT. CDR3 size: 15 residues. V was clipped by 6 bases and J by 5 bases; unmatched bases: 9. The CDR3 region has the DNA TGTGCCAGCAGGGAAGTAGGACAGGGACATCAGCCCCAGCATTTT. This gives the protein CASREVGQGHQPQHF.

The chain is built from TRBV5-1 and TRBJ2-3; 9 bases line up with TRBD1. Germline CDR1 is SGHRS and CDR2 is YFSETQ. Trimming removed 1 base from V and 4 bases from J; junction bases left unmatched: 1. This CDR3 contains 14 residues. For the CDR3, the DNA is TGCGCCAGCAGCTTGAGACAGGGGGCAGATACGCAGTATTTT. Amino acid sequence: CASSLRQGADTQYF. The full variable domain, rest sourced from reference TRBV5-1 and TRBJ2-3, is KAGVTQTPRYLIKTRGQQVTLSCSPISGHRSVSWYQQTPGQGLQFLFEYFSETQRNKGNFPGRFSGRQFSNSRSEMNVSTLELGDSALYLCASSLRQGADTQYFGPGTRLTVL.

The rearrangement uses TRBV6-8 and TRBJ2-2; TRBD2 matches at 10 bases. Germline V CDR1 and CDR2: MNHGY, SAAAGT. This CDR3 has 16 amino acids. Trimming removed 10 bases from V and 1 base from J; junction bases left unmatched: 9. In DNA form, the CDR3 reads TGTGCCATCGTGTCTAGCGGGGGAGAGAACACCGGGGAGCTGTTTTTT. Protein: CAIVSSGGENTGELFF.

The J gene is TRBJ2-1, the V gene TRBV11-3, with TRBD1 matching over 7 bases. The CDR3 runs 15 residues. J lost 4 bases, V lost 5 bases, and 8 bases had no gene match. CDR1 and CDR2 (germline): SGHNT, YENEEA. The CDR3 region has the DNA TGTGCCAGCAGCCATGCACCGGGACAGTACAATGAGCAGTTCTTC. Its protein is CASSHAPGQYNEQFF.

The chain uses TRBV14 and TRBJ1-6, with 7 bases lining up with TRBD1. In germline, CDR1 is SGHDN, CDR2 FVKESK. The V gene end was trimmed by 4 bases and the J gene end by 7 bases; junction bases not matched to a gene: 4. The CDR3 has 14 amino acids. The CDR3 here is CASSLQGWNSPLHF. CDR3 in DNA: TGTGCCAGCAGCCTACAGGGGTGGAATTCACCCCTCCACTTT.

The rearrangement joins TRBV12-5 to TRBJ2-1; 7 bases agree with TRBD1. The V and J ends lost 1 base and 8 bases, in that order; junction bases with no gene match: 5. The CDR3 runs 14 residues. From germline, CDR1 is LGHNT and CDR2 FRNRAP. The CDR3 sequence: CASGLGQTGDEQFF. CDR3 sequence (DNA): TGTGCTAGTGGTTTGGGGCAAACAGGGGATGAGCAGTTCTTC. Variable domain in full (rest from reference TRBV12-5 and TRBJ2-1): DARVTQTPRHKVTEMGQEVTMRCQPILGHNTVFWYRQTMMQGLELLAYFRNRAPLDDSGMPKDRFSAEMPDATLATLKIQPSEPRDSAVYFCASGLGQTGDEQFFGPGTRLTVL.

The CDR3 sequence: CASSIAGQGANNEQFF. The CDR3 nucleotides read TGTGCCAGTAGTATAGCCGGACAGGGGGCAAACAATGAGCAGTTCTTC. The rearrangement joins TRBV19 to TRBJ2-1, with 11 positions matching TRBD1. The CDR3 covers 16 residues. V lost 1 base to trimming and J lost 5 bases; unmatched junction nucleotides: 4. Germline V gives CDR1 LNHDA, CDR2 SQIVND (reference sequence).

This rearrangement joins TRBV6-8 to TRBJ1-5, with 10 bases that match TRBD1. Losses at the gene ends were 6 bases for V and 4 bases for J; bases not matched to a gene: 6. Germline V CDR1 and CDR2: MNHGY, SAAAGT. The CDR3 extends over 15 amino acids. CDR3 in amino acids: CASSEEGQGNQPQHF. The CDR3 region has the DNA TGTGCCAGCAGCGAGGAGGGACAGGGGAATCAGCCCCAGCATTTT.

This clone showed up just a few times. This rearrangement joins TRBV11-3 to TRBJ2-1, with D perhaps assigned TRBD1 or TRBD2 (6 bases each). Germline V gene sequence: CDR1 SGHNT, CDR2 YENEEA. This CDR3 comprises 18 residues. Deletions cut 5 bases from V and 1 base from J, with 21 bases between. The CDR3 DNA follows: TGTGCCAGCAGCATACCCCGGGGGCTATCGAAATCCTACAATGAGCAGTTCTTC. This sequence encodes CASSIPRGLSKSYNEQFF.

The rearrangement links TRBV6-8 to TRBJ2-1; possibly TRBD1 for D (5 bases). Germline loops: CDR1 MNHGY, CDR2 SAAAGT. V lost 5 bases, J lost 3 bases, and 14 bases lay in between. The CDR3 runs 15 residues. The CDR3, as DNA: TGTGCCAGCAGTGAGCACCCCCAGGGCTACAATGAGCAGTTCTTC. Protein: CASSEHPQGYNEQFF.

The J gene is TRBJ1-5, the V gene TRBV6-8; 7 bases agree with TRBD1. V dropped 2 bases and J dropped 0; count of bases not matched to a gene: 1. The length of the CDR3 is 15 residues. Germline loops: CDR1 MNHGY, CDR2 SAAAGT. The CDR3 DNA follows: TGTGCCAGCAGTTACGAGGGGGCTAGCAATCAGCCCCAGCATTTT. Encoded protein: CASSYEGASNQPQHF.

This rearrangement joins TRBV19 to TRBJ1-4; D gene unclear. Germline CDR1 is LNHDA and CDR2 is SQIVND (reference sequence). V dropped 6 bases and J dropped 4 bases, with 9 bases sitting between them. This CDR3 has 13 residues. The CDR3 sequence is CASRVGINEKLFF. CDR3 sequence (DNA): TGTGCCAGTAGGGTAGGGATTAATGAAAAACTGTTTTTT.